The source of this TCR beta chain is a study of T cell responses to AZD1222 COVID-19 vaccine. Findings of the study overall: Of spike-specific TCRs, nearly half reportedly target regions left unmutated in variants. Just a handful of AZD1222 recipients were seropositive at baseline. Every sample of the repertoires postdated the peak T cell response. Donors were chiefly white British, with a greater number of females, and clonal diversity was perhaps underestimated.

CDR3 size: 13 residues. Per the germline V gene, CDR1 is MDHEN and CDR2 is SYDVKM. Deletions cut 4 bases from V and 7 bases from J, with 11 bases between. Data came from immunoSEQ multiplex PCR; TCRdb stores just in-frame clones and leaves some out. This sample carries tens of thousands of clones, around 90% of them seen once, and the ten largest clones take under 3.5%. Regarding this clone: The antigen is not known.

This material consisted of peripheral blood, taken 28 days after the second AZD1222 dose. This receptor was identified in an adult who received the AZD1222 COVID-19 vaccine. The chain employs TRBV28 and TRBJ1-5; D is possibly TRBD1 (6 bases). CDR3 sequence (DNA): TGTGCCAGCAGTTCCAGGGGTTGGCAGCCCCAGCATTTT. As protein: CASSSRGWQPQHF.